One and the same sample provided the 20 T cell receptor beta chains below, sequenced in a study of CD8 T cells in Susac syndrome. Random hexamers primed reverse transcription of about 0.45 to 1 ug RNA. From the immunoSEQ multiplex PCR reads, TCRdb called clonotypes with MiXCR, one entry per CDR3 protein. The table lists about 400,000 distinct CDR3 sequences, around 83% of them singletons. Material for sequencing was CD8+ T cells from PBMCs. Source of these receptors: a human donor with multiple sclerosis.

The V and J genes are TRBV7-9 and TRBJ1-1; tentatively, D is TRBD1 (5 bases). Per the germline V gene, CDR1 is SEHNR and CDR2 is FQNEAQ (reference sequence). CDR3 size: 13 residues. The V end lost 4 bases, the J end lost 4 bases, and 10 bases lay between the germline ends. The CDR3 DNA follows: TGTGCCAGCAGCTCCGGGGCGGGCACTGAAGCTTTCTTT. Translating gives CASSSGAGTEAFF.

This chain links TRBV28 with TRBJ2-2; D is unresolved. V was shortened by 4 bases and J by 1 base, with 10 bases between the two germline ends. Germline CDR1 MDHEN, CDR2 SYDVKM. The length of the CDR3 is 15 residues. Written as DNA, the CDR3 is TGTGCCAGCAGTTCTTTCTCGATGAACACCGGGGAGCTGTTTTTT. Translating gives CASSSFSMNTGELFF.

This clonotype appeared a few times. V gene TRBV5-4 combines with J gene TRBJ2-7; D ambiguous. V lost 4 bases, J lost 6 bases, and 11 bases lay in between. The germline V gene encodes CDR1 SGHNT and CDR2 YYREEE (reference sequence). The CDR3 sequence is 12 residues long. For the CDR3, the DNA is TGTGCCAGCAGCCTTTACAGTGGCGAGCAGTACTTC. Translation: CASSLYSGEQYF. The full variable domain, in which reference TRBV5-4 and TRBJ2-7 provide the parts outside the CDR3, is ETGVTQSPTHLIKTRGQQVTLRCSSQSGHNTVSWYQQALGQGPQFIFQYYREEENGRGNFPPRFSGLQFPNYSSELNVNALELDDSALYLCASSLYSGEQYFGPGTRLTVT.

The rearrangement links TRBV19 to TRBJ2-7; D remains ambiguous. The germline CDR1 and CDR2 sequences are LNHDA and SQIVND (reference sequence). The CDR3 is 13 amino acids. The ends were cut back, 6 bases at V and 0 bases at J, with 9 bases in the middle. The CDR3 nucleotides are TGTGCCAGTAGCGCGGACGGCTCCTACGAGCAGTACTTC. Encoded protein: CASSADGSYEQYF.

The chain has TRBV27 and TRBJ2-1, with D possibly matching TRBD1 (5 bases). The CDR3 runs to 13 residues. V gave up 2 bases and J gave up 9 bases, with 11 bases separating them. CDR1 is MNHEY, CDR2 SMNVEV, per germline (reference sequence). CDR3 bases: TGTGCCAGCAGTTTAGCGACTCAGGGTGAGCAGTTCTTC. It translates to CASSLATQGEQFF.

The chain employs TRBV27 and TRBJ2-1; a weak D match, TRBD1 (5 bases). Per the germline V gene, CDR1 is MNHEY and CDR2 is SMNVEV (reference sequence). CDR3 length: 15 residues. The V gene lost 3 bases and the J gene lost 3 bases, with 12 bases spanning the gap. The CDR3 sequence is CASSLGRTLYNEQFF. The DNA of the CDR3 is TGTGCCAGCAGTTTGGGGCGGACACTCTACAATGAGCAGTTCTTC.

This sequence joins TRBV30 and TRBJ1-2; 12 nucleotides align to TRBD1. There are 14 residues in the CDR3. Unmatched junction bases numbered 5, after V lost 2 bases and J lost 7 bases. The germline CDR1 and CDR2 sequences are GTSNPN and SVGIG (reference sequence). The CDR3 spells CAWSRGQGAPGYTF. The CDR3 nucleotides are TGTGCCTGGAGTAGGGGACAGGGGGCGCCTGGCTACACCTTC.

This clonotype has only one observation. The rearrangement uses TRBV12-3 or TRBV12-4 and TRBJ1-2; TRBD1 aligns across 9 bases. This CDR3 spans 16 amino acids. Trimming took 3 bases from V and 4 from J; bases not matched to a gene: 9. DNA of the CDR3: TGTGCCAGCAGTTTTTATCTGGGACAGGGAAGCTATGGCTACACCTTC. Translating gives CASSFYLGQGSYGYTF.

The rearrangement links TRBV5-1 to TRBJ2-2, with D perhaps TRBD2 (5 bases). The V gene lost 0 bases and the J gene lost 3 bases, with 9 bases spanning the gap. CDR1 and CDR2 from the germline V gene are SGHRS and YFSETQ. The CDR3 spans 15 residues. The CDR3 coding sequence is TGCGCCAGCAGCTTGGGAGAGGGAGACACCGGGGAGCTGTTTTTT. Translation gives CASSLGEGDTGELFF.

The V gene is TRBV6-1, the J gene TRBJ2-1; no reliable D call. The V end lost 2 bases, the J end lost 0 bases, and 8 bases lay between the germline ends. The CDR3 has 15 amino acids. Germline values: CDR1 MNHNS, CDR2 SASEGT. The CDR3 DNA sequence: TGTGCCAGCAGTGAAAGTTTGAGCTCCTACAATGAGCAGTTCTTC. Translation: CASSESLSSYNEQFF.

The chain employs TRBV6-5 and TRBJ2-3, with 8 bases identical to TRBD1. Losses at the gene ends were 2 bases for V and 0 bases for J; bases not matched to a gene: 1. CDR1 and CDR2 from the germline V gene are MNHEY and SVGAGI. The CDR3 consists of 15 residues. CDR3 bases: TGTGCCAGCAGTTACCGGACAGGGAGCACAGATACGCAGTATTTT. Amino acid sequence: CASSYRTGSTDTQYF.

The J gene is TRBJ1-1, the V gene TRBV14; D is ambiguous. The CDR3 is made up of 12 amino acids. V lost 3 bases to trimming and J lost 2 bases, with 4 bases between them. Germline CDR1 is SGHDN and CDR2 is FVKESK. CDR3 in amino acids: CASSQRNTEAFF. CDR3 coding DNA: TGTGCCAGCAGCCAGCGAAACACTGAAGCTTTCTTT.

CDR3 region: CASSHKVRRGNQPQHF. In DNA form, the CDR3 reads TGTGCCAGCAGCCATAAGGTGCGGCGAGGCAATCAGCCCCAGCATTTT. J is TRBJ1-5 and V is TRBV14; no clear D gene. The germline V gene encodes CDR1 SGHDN and CDR2 FVKESK. The CDR3 has 16 amino acids. The V gene lost 3 bases and the J gene lost 2 bases, with 14 bases spanning the gap.

This chain connects TRBV7-9 to TRBJ2-5, with TRBD2 matching 8 bases. Germline loops: CDR1 SEHNR, CDR2 FQNEAQ (reference sequence). This CDR3 is 15 amino acids long. V was clipped by 3 bases and J by 5 bases; unmatched bases: 8. Here the CDR3 reads CASSFSGGAPETQYF. The CDR3 coding sequence is TGTGCCAGCAGCTTTTCGGGGGGGGCCCCCGAGACCCAGTACTTC. The full variable domain, completed using reference TRBV7-9 and TRBJ2-5, is DTGVSQNPRHKITKRGQNVTFRCDPISEHNRLYWYRQTLGQGPEFLTYFQNEAQLEKSRLLSDRFSAERPKGSFSTLEIQRTEQGDSAMYLCASSFSGGAPETQYFGPGTRLLVL.

The CDR3 protein is CASSSRQGYTEAFF. The CDR3 nucleotides are TGCGCCAGCAGCTCTAGACAGGGTTATACTGAAGCTTTCTTT. This rearrangement joins TRBV5-1 to TRBJ1-1; 7 bases fit TRBD1. The V gene end was trimmed by 3 bases and the J gene end by 5 bases; junction bases not matched to a gene: 7. CDR1 is SGHRS and CDR2 is YFSETQ in the germline V gene. This CDR3 comprises 14 residues.

The rearrangement links TRBV5-1 to TRBJ2-1; 8 bases are a match to TRBD1. This CDR3 is 14 amino acids long. Germline V gene data show CDR1 as SGHRS and CDR2 as YFSETQ. Unmatched junction bases numbered 9, after V lost 6 bases and J lost 7 bases. CDR3: CASIGQGRGNEQFF. DNA of the CDR3: TGCGCCAGCATCGGACAGGGAAGGGGAAATGAGCAGTTCTTC. The full variable domain, its missing parts supplied by reference TRBV5-1 and TRBJ2-1, is KAGVTQTPRYLIKTRGQQVTLSCSPISGHRSVSWYQQTPGQGLQFLFEYFSETQRNKGNFPGRFSGRQFSNSRSEMNVSTLELGDSALYLCASIGQGRGNEQFFGPGTRLTVL.

This chain connects TRBV27 to TRBJ1-1, with 10 nucleotides matching TRBD1. The CDR3 runs 15 residues. V lost 6 bases and J lost 5; bases outside the gene matches: 9. From germline, CDR1 is MNHEY and CDR2 SMNVEV (reference sequence). The DNA for the CDR3 is TGTGCCAGCAGCTTCTCGTGGGACAGGGGAACTGAAGCTTTCTTT. Protein sequence: CASSFSWDRGTEAFF.

This chain links TRBV27 with TRBJ2-2, with TRBD1 matching 7 bases. The length of the CDR3 is 15 residues. Germline CDR1 reads MNHEY; CDR2 reads SMNVEV (reference sequence). J was trimmed by 4 bases and V by 1 base; bases with no gene match: 3. The CDR3 nucleotides are TGTGCCAGCAGTTTATATCAGGGGGTCACCGGGGAGCTGTTTTTT. Its translation: CASSLYQGVTGELFF.

The chain combines TRBV19 with TRBJ2-2; D not resolved. The germline V gene encodes CDR1 LNHDA and CDR2 SQIVND (reference sequence). This CDR3 region has 17 residues. Deletions cut 5 bases from V and 0 bases from J, with 16 bases between. The CDR3 DNA sequence: TGTGCCAGTAGTGACCCCGGAAGCCCAACGAACACCGGGGAGCTGTTTTTT. The encoded protein is CASSDPGSPTNTGELFF.

The chain combines TRBV12-3 or TRBV12-4 with TRBJ2-2; D may be TRBD2 (6 bases). V was trimmed by 0 bases and J by 6 bases, leaving 14 bases between them. This CDR3 comprises 16 residues. CDR3 DNA: TGTGCCAGCAGTTTAGCGCTCGGGACTCGTTCCGGGGAGCTGTTTTTT. As protein: CASSLALGTRSGELFF.